Listed below are T cell receptor beta chains from one sample, sequenced in a study of blood T cell repertoires in COVID-19. The data were produced by immunoSEQ multiplex PCR, yet TCRdb's version contains in-frame clones alone and is incomplete. The sample includes about 270,000 clones, roughly 86% of them seen just once. The specimen was peripheral blood. These TCRs come from a middle-aged man who had recovered from COVID-19. Each CDR3 is given with its conserved first and last residue. A D gene is named only where the DNA matches it firmly. A clone size is listed for some rows: how often the clone was seen (once, few, many), or a class if it is expanded.

D | size | J | V | DNA | CDR3
- | - | TRBJ1-5 | TRBV2 | TGTGCCAGCAGTGAAGAAAGTAACTATCAGCCCCAGCATTTT | CASSEESNYQPQHF
TRBD1 | - | TRBJ2-7 | TRBV7-3 | TGTGCCAGCAGCGTAGACAGGGGAAGCTCCTACGAGCAGTACTTC | CASSVDRGSSYEQYF
TRBD1 | - | TRBJ1-6 | TRBV7-9 | TGTGCCAGCAGCTTCCTCCCGGGACAGCGGAATTCACCCCTCCACTTT | CASSFLPGQRNSPLHF
TRBD1 | - | TRBJ1-4 | TRBV29-1 | TGCAGCGTTGAAGAACGTGGGGACAGGGCTTGGGAAAAACTGTTTTTT | CSVEERGDRAWEKLFF
TRBD1 | - | TRBJ2-3 | TRBV7-9 | TGTGCCAGCAGCTCCGGGACAGGGAAACAGGCAGATACGCAGTATTTT | CASSSGTGKQADTQYF
- | - | TRBJ1-3 | TRBV7-2 | TGTGCCAGCAGCTTAGGGGGCAGCTCTGGAAACACCATATATTTT | CASSLGGSSGNTIYF
TRBD1 | - | TRBJ2-7 | TRBV7-6 | TGTGCCAGCAGCACCCCACAAGGGACAGGGTCAGGAGAGCAGTACTTC | CASSTPQGTGSGEQYF
- | - | TRBJ1-1 | TRBV5-1 | TGCGCCAGCAGCTTGCGCCGGGGGGCCACTGAAGCTTTCTTT | CASSLRRGATEAFF
- | - | TRBJ2-5 | TRBV11-2 | TGTGCCAGCAGCTTAGGGTCGGGGGGCCGTGGTCAAGAGACCCAGTACTTC | CASSLGSGGRGQETQYF
TRBD1 | - | TRBJ1-2 | TRBV29-1 | TGCAGCGTTGAAGGACAGGGAAACTATGGCTACACCTTC | CSVEGQGNYGYTF
- | - | TRBJ2-1 | TRBV9 | TGTGCCAGCAGCGGTCGACAGGCCAGCTCCTACAATGAGCAGTTCTTC | CASSGRQASSYNEQFF
TRBD2 | - | TRBJ2-1 | TRBV6-2/TRBV6-3 | TGTGCCAGCACTTATAACTGGGCTAGCGGGGGGGCCGCTGAGCAGTTCTTC | CASTYNWASGGAAEQFF
- | - | TRBJ2-3 | TRBV7-6 | TGTGCCAGCAGCCCAGGAATCAGTAGCGCGCTTTCTGGGGATACGCAGTATTTT | CASSPGISSALSGDTQYF
- | once | TRBJ2-7 | TRBV7-2 | TGTGCCAGCAGCATAGGGAGCGGTTTCTCCTACGAGCAGTACTTC | CASSIGSGFSYEQYF
TRBD2 | - | TRBJ2-5 | TRBV15 | TGTGCCACCAGCAGAGTGGTTTTGGCGGGAGGTAGTGTTGGGACCCAGTACTTC | CATSRVVLAGGSVGTQYF
- | - | TRBJ1-4 | TRBV12-3/TRBV12-4 | TGTGCCTCGGCTAGGGGCGAAAAACTGTTTTTT | CASARGEKLFF
TRBD1 | - | TRBJ2-3 | TRBV19 | TGTGCCAGTAGGGACAGGGGGCTCCTTGGCAGCACAGATACGCAGTATTTT | CASRDRGLLGSTDTQYF
- | - | TRBJ2-1 | TRBV9 | TGTGCCAGCAGTGTGGGGGGAGCGAGGACCTACAATGAGCAGTTCTTC | CASSVGGARTYNEQFF
- | - | TRBJ1-3 | TRBV30 | TGTGCCTGGAGAAAAGAGAGCTCTGGAAACACCATATATTTT | CAWRKESSGNTIYF
- | few | TRBJ2-5 | TRBV3-1/TRBV3-2 | TGTGCCAGCAGCCCTCTGAGGACTTCGGAGACCCAGTACTTC | CASSPLRTSETQYF
- | once | TRBJ2-7 | TRBV4-3 | TGCGCCAGCAGCCGCGTTCCTAGGGGGGAGGGCGACGAGCAGTACTTC | CASSRVPRGEGDEQYF
TRBD1 | - | TRBJ2-7 | TRBV14 | TGTGCCAGCAGCCAAGAAGAAGAGGCAGGACAGGGAAAAAGGCCGCGCACCTACGAGCAGTACTTC | CASSQEEEAGQGKRPRTYEQYF
TRBD1 | - | TRBJ2-7 | TRBV5-8 | TGTGCCAGCAGCCCGCGAGGGGGACAGACCTACGAGCAGTACTTC | CASSPRGGQTYEQYF
- | once | TRBJ2-7 | TRBV9 | TGTGCCAGCAGCTCGACAGACCGCTCCTACGAGCAGTACTTC | CASSSTDRSYEQYF
- | - | TRBJ2-3 | TRBV7-2 | TGTGCCAGCAGCTTAGTGGGGGGTCCCGGTACGCAGTATTTT | CASSLVGGPGTQYF
TRBD1 | - | TRBJ2-7 | TRBV30 | TGTGCCTGGAGAGGGACAGGGACAACCTACGAGCAGTACTTC | CAWRGTGTTYEQYF
- | - | TRBJ2-2 | TRBV6-5 | TGTGCCAGCAGTTCTTTCGGGGTCACCGGGGAGCTGTTTTTT | CASSSFGVTGELFF
- | - | TRBJ1-1 | TRBV30 | TGTGCCTGGATAGGGGGTTGGGCTTTCTTT | CAWIGGWAFF
TRBD1 | - | TRBJ2-5 | TRBV11-2 | TGTGCCAGCAGCCTAAGACAGGGGCCTTCCCCAGGGGAGACCCAGTACTTC | CASSLRQGPSPGETQYF
- | - | TRBJ2-6 | TRBV5-6 | TGTGCCAGCAGCCTGGGGCATTTGTCTGGGGCCAACGTCCTGACTTTC | CASSLGHLSGANVLTF
- | - | TRBJ2-2 | TRBV19 | TGTGCCAGTAGCGAGGGCCTCGGTTCCACCGGGGAGCTGTTTTTT | CASSEGLGSTGELFF
- | - | TRBJ1-2 | TRBV6-6 | TGTGCCAGCAGTTACCTCAGGGTAGACTATGGCTACACCTTC | CASSYLRVDYGYTF
- | - | TRBJ1-2 | TRBV4-3 | TGCGCCAGCAGCCAATCTCCCTGGATCGCGGATGGCTACACCTTC | CASSQSPWIADGYTF
- | - | TRBJ2-7 | TRBV5-6 | TGTGCCAGCAGCCTAAGACAGGACCCCTACGAGCAGTACTTC | CASSLRQDPYEQYF
TRBD1 | - | TRBJ1-3 | TRBV6-6 | TGTGCCAGCAGTTCACAGGGGCCGAGAAACACCATATATTTT | CASSSQGPRNTIYF
TRBD2 | - | TRBJ2-1 | TRBV7-8 | TGTGCCAGCAGCGACTCAAACCTAGCGGGGGCGTACAATGAGCAGTTCTTC | CASSDSNLAGAYNEQFF
TRBD2 | few | TRBJ2-1 | TRBV7-9 | TGTGCCAGCAGCTTATTCGGGACTAGTGTACATGAGCAGTTCTTC | CASSLFGTSVHEQFF
TRBD2 | - | TRBJ2-1 | TRBV7-8 | TGTGCCAGCAGCTTAGCGGTAGCGGGGGGCCTGATCTATGAGCAGTTCTTC | CASSLAVAGGLIYEQFF
TRBD2 | - | TRBJ2-3 | TRBV29-1 | TGCAGCGTTCTGACGGGGGGGACCATCCGGACGCAGTATTTT | CSVLTGGTIRTQYF
- | - | TRBJ2-7 | TRBV6-6 | TGTGCCAGCAGTTTGTGGACAACGAAATACGAGCAGTACTTC | CASSLWTTKYEQYF
TRBD1 | - | TRBJ2-7 | TRBV14 | TGTGCCAGCAGCCTACAGGGGGGATCCTACGAGCAGTACTTC | CASSLQGGSYEQYF
TRBD1 | - | TRBJ2-7 | TRBV6-1 | TGTGCCAGCAGTGCACAGGGGGCCAACCTATTGTACGAGCAGTACTTC | CASSAQGANLLYEQYF
TRBD2 | - | TRBJ2-3 | TRBV4-3 | TGCGCCAGCAGCCAAGTGGGTAGCGGGGGGACAGATACGCAGTATTTT | CASSQVGSGGTDTQYF
- | - | TRBJ2-3 | TRBV19 | TGTGCCAGTAGTATGCGGGGTTTGGCAGATACGCAGTATTTT | CASSMRGLADTQYF
TRBD1 | - | TRBJ1-5 | TRBV6-2/TRBV6-3 | TGTGCCAGCAGTTACCGTAGGACAGGGGTGAATCAGCCCCAGCATTTT | CASSYRRTGVNQPQHF
TRBD1 | - | TRBJ2-7 | TRBV29-1 | TGCAGCGTTTCAGTACTGGGACAGGGGGCGGGAGAGCAGTACTTC | CSVSVLGQGAGEQYF
TRBD1 | - | TRBJ1-2 | TRBV13 | TGTGCCAGCAGCTCCCGGGGGACAGCAGTCGATGGCTACACCTTC | CASSSRGTAVDGYTF
- | - | TRBJ1-3 | TRBV11-2 | TGTGCCAGCAGCTTGGGGGGGGGTTCTGGAAACACCATATATTTT | CASSLGGGSGNTIYF
TRBD1 | - | TRBJ1-1 | TRBV18 | TGTGCCAGCTCACCCTCGACAGGGCGGGTCGACACTGAAGCTTTCTTT | CASSPSTGRVDTEAFF
TRBD2 | - | TRBJ2-1 | TRBV5-4 | TGTGCCAGCAGCTTGGAAAGCGGGGGGTACAATGAGCAGTTCTTC | CASSLESGGYNEQFF
TRBD2 | - | TRBJ2-1 | TRBV2 | TGTGCCAGCAGCCTCCTAGCGGGAGGGCCCGGTGAGCAGTTCTTC | CASSLLAGGPGEQFF
- | - | TRBJ2-3 | TRBV18 | TGTGCCAGCTCACCGAGCCTAGCCATCACAGATACGCAGTATTTT | CASSPSLAITDTQYF
TRBD1 | - | TRBJ2-1 | TRBV12-5 | TGTGCTAGTGGTCCGGGACAGGGTAACAATGAGCAGTTCTTC | CASGPGQGNNEQFF
TRBD1 | - | TRBJ2-7 | TRBV9 | TGTGCCAGCAGCGGCCGGGACAGGATTAGCGAGCAGTACTTC | CASSGRDRISEQYF
TRBD2 | - | TRBJ2-3 | TRBV11-2 | TGTGCCAGCAGCTTGGGGGGGGGCACAGATACGCAGTATTTT | CASSLGGGTDTQYF
TRBD1 | - | TRBJ1-2 | TRBV5-4 | TGTGCCAGCAGCCCGGGACAGGGTTTGGCCCACTATGGCTACACCTTC | CASSPGQGLAHYGYTF
TRBD2 | - | TRBJ2-3 | TRBV6-2/TRBV6-3 | TGTGCCAGCAGCCAAGCGGGGTGGGGCACAGATACGCAGTATTTT | CASSQAGWGTDTQYF